Shown below are 29 T cell receptor beta chains from a single sample sequenced in a study of cytomegalovirus exposure and HLA in healthy donors. The PCR contained 60 Vbeta and 13 Jbeta primers. Generated by immunoSEQ multiplex PCR, the TCRdb table keeps only in-frame clones and is missing some. Recorded for this sample: around 130,000 clones. The specimen was PBMCs. The receptors were sampled from a woman aged 55-70 years in good health and CMV-seronegative.

V and J are TRBV15 and TRBJ1-5; TRBD1 might be the D (5 bases). CDR1 is LNHNV and CDR2 is YYDKDF in the germline V gene (reference sequence). The CDR3 is 16 residues long. Trimming took 0 bases from V and 4 from J, leaving 13 bases between them. For the CDR3, the DNA is TGTGCCACCAGCAGAGATATAAGGGCAGGGAATCAGCCCCAGCATTTT. Translated, it gives CATSRDIRAGNQPQHF.

The chain is built from TRBV4-1 and TRBJ2-5; D uncertain. Trimming stripped 0 bases from V and 7 bases from J, with 12 bases between. The CDR3 has 14 amino acids. Germline V CDR1 and CDR2: MGHRA, YSYEKL. CDR3 DNA sequence: TGCGCCAGCAGCCAAGAATCACTGTGGGCGACCCAGTACTTC. Translation: CASSQESLWATQYF.

The chain carries TRBV5-4 and TRBJ2-7; the D is unclear. CDR1 is SGHNT, CDR2 YYREEE, per germline (reference sequence). V was shortened by 0 bases and J by 6 bases, with 10 bases between the two germline ends. This CDR3 spans 13 amino acids. The CDR3 here is CASSLGAGLEQYF. Written as DNA, the CDR3 is TGTGCCAGCAGCTTGGGGGCTGGGCTCGAGCAGTACTTC.

The V gene is TRBV5-1, the J gene TRBJ2-5; TRBD2 might be the D (6 bases). The germline CDR1 and CDR2 sequences are SGHRS and YFSETQ. The CDR3 has 16 residues. V lost 3 bases and J 4 bases, leaving 19 bases between the germline ends. In DNA, the CDR3 is TGCGCCAGCAGCTCCCCCCGGGCGGGAAGTGGAGAGACCCAGTACTTC. Amino acid sequence: CASSSPRAGSGETQYF.

The chain links TRBV5-4 to TRBJ2-7; TRBD1 matches 9 bases. Germline CDR1 and CDR2: SGHNT and YYREEE (reference sequence). V lost 2 bases, J lost 5 bases, and 8 bases stayed unmatched. The CDR3 has 15 residues. DNA for the CDR3: TGTGCCAGCAGCTTTTCACAGGGGGCGTTCCACGAGCAGTACTTC. Residues: CASSFSQGAFHEQYF.

CDR3 in DNA: TGTGCCAGCAGCCCTCGGGACTTATTCTACGAGCAGTACTTC. Residues: CASSPRDLFYEQYF. V gene TRBV7-9 combines with J gene TRBJ2-7, with a possible D match to TRBD2 (6 bases). V lost 5 bases, J lost 3 bases, and 14 bases lay in between. The germline CDR1 and CDR2 sequences are SEHNR and FQNEAQ (reference sequence). This CDR3 comprises 14 residues.

This chain connects TRBV28 to TRBJ1-6; D not resolved. Trimming left V 4 bases short and J 2 bases short, with 9 bases between. This CDR3 region has 15 residues. From germline, CDR1 is MDHEN and CDR2 SYDVKM. The CDR3 loop is CASSSMGTYNSPLHF. In nucleotides, the CDR3 is TGTGCCAGCAGTTCGATGGGCACCTATAATTCACCCCTCCACTTT.

The chain links TRBV19 to TRBJ2-1; D is perhaps TRBD2 (6 bases). The CDR3 consists of 14 residues. V gave up 4 bases and J gave up 3 bases, with 10 bases separating them. Germline loops: CDR1 LNHDA, CDR2 SQIVND (reference sequence). The CDR3 protein is CASSRDLIYNEQFF. The DNA for the CDR3 is TGTGCCAGTAGTAGGGACTTAATCTACAATGAGCAGTTCTTC.

The V and J genes are TRBV9 and TRBJ1-1; D possibly corresponds to TRBD1 (5 bases). The CDR3 sequence is 14 residues long. The V and J ends lost 4 bases and 4 bases respectively, with 14 bases between them. Germline V gives CDR1 SGDLS, CDR2 YYNGEE. The CDR3: CASSLQGTPTEAFF. DNA for the CDR3: TGTGCCAGCAGCCTCCAGGGAACTCCCACTGAAGCTTTCTTT.

This chain joins TRBV7-8 and TRBJ1-1; 9 nucleotides line up with TRBD1. CDR3 length equals 12 residues. Germline CDR1 reads SGHVS; CDR2 reads FQNEAQ. V shed 5 bases, J shed 10 bases, and the junction held 5 bases outside the gene matches. For the CDR3, the DNA is TGTGCCAGCAGCACGAACAGGGGGCGAGCTTTCTTT. This codes for CASSTNRGRAFF.

The chain couples TRBV2 to TRBJ1-2; 8 bases agree with TRBD1. The V and J ends lost 8 bases and 5 bases, in that order; junction bases with no gene match: 1. The germline V gene has CDR1 SNHLY and CDR2 FYNNEI. This CDR3 is built from 11 residues. The CDR3 bases are TGTGCCAGCCGACAGGGGTATGGCTACACCTTC. It yields the protein CASRQGYGYTF.

The chain is built from TRBV10-1 and TRBJ2-3; TRBD2 agrees at 8 bases. The CDR3 is 17 amino acids. Germline CDR1 is WNHNN and CDR2 is SYGVQD (reference sequence). The trim removed 3 bases at V and 3 bases at J, leaving 11 bases unmatched. CDR3 region: CASSEGTGLGFTDTQYF. DNA of the CDR3: TGCGCCAGCAGTGAAGGAACGGGACTAGGATTTACAGATACGCAGTATTTT.

The gene calls are TRBV7-2 and TRBJ2-3; no clear D gene. The CDR3 spans 15 residues. Trimming shortened V by 0 bases and J by 9 bases, and 16 bases separated the two germline ends. The V gene's germline CDR1 is SGHTA and CDR2 FQGNSA. DNA for the CDR3: TGTGCCAGCAGCTTAGCGGTGTACTCGGAGTCGACGCAGTATTTT. It yields the protein CASSLAVYSESTQYF.

The rearrangement uses TRBV28 and TRBJ1-2; a weak D match, TRBD1 (5 bases). The V end was cut by 2 bases, the J end by 8 bases, with 18 bases between. This CDR3 has 15 amino acids. Per the germline V gene, CDR1 is MDHEN and CDR2 is SYDVKM. CDR3 coding DNA: TGTGCCAGCAGTTTAAGGGGAGGGGATTTAAAAGGCTACACCTTC. Translating gives CASSLRGGDLKGYTF.

This chain connects TRBV5-6 to TRBJ2-7; 7 bases agree with TRBD2. Germline V gene lookup returns CDR1 SGHDT and CDR2 YYEEEE. The CDR3 loop spans 14 amino acids. Trimming took 0 bases from V and 6 from J; bases not matched to a gene: 6. CDR3 nucleotide sequence: TGTGCCAGCAGCTTGGGAGGGAGGGCCGGCGAGCAGTACTTC. Its translation: CASSLGGRAGEQYF.

This chain links TRBV9 with TRBJ2-3; 9 bases align to TRBD2. This CDR3 spans 16 amino acids. The V and J ends lost 0 bases and 2 bases, in that order; junction bases with no gene match: 4. Germline CDR1 is SGDLS and CDR2 is YYNGEE. CDR3 DNA: TGTGCCAGCAGCGTAGTTGCGGGGGGGACCACAGATACGCAGTATTTT. Protein sequence: CASSVVAGGTTDTQYF.

This rearrangement joins TRBV15 to TRBJ2-3; 15 bases are a match to TRBD2. Germline CDR1 and CDR2: LNHNV and YYDKDF (reference sequence). CDR3 length: 18 residues. Trimming removed 4 bases from V and 2 bases from J; junction bases left unmatched: 7. The CDR3 is CATSKKRTSGGVTDTQYF. The CDR3 nucleotides are TGTGCCACCAGCAAAAAAAGGACTAGCGGGGGGGTCACAGATACGCAGTATTTT.

The chain joins TRBV7-9 to TRBJ1-1, with D tentatively TRBD1 (6 bases). CDR3 length: 13 residues. V was trimmed by 8 bases and J by 1 base, leaving 11 bases between them. The germline V gene has CDR1 SEHNR and CDR2 FQNEAQ (reference sequence). CDR3 sequence (DNA): TGTGCCAGCCGCCGGACAGAGAACACTGAAGCTTTCTTT. Its protein product is CASRRTENTEAFF.

The chain links TRBV19 to TRBJ1-1, with 7 bases fitting TRBD1. Trimming at V came to 5 bases and at J to 3 bases, leaving 18 bases not matched to a gene. Germline-derived CDR1 and CDR2 are LNHDA and SQIVND (reference sequence). The CDR3 is 18 residues long. CDR3 sequence: CASSPGKGARWRDTEAFF. The DNA of the CDR3 is TGTGCCAGTAGTCCCGGGAAGGGGGCAAGGTGGAGGGACACTGAAGCTTTCTTT.

This rearrangement joins TRBV27 to TRBJ1-2; no definite D call. Per germline, CDR1 MNHEY and CDR2 SMNVEV (reference sequence). The V and J ends lost 1 base and 8 bases respectively, with 14 bases between them. The CDR3 has 14 amino acids. CDR3 coding DNA: TGTGCCAGCAGTTTATTGAGGGCCCACGGGGGCTACACCTTC. This codes for CASSLLRAHGGYTF.

The CDR3 loop is CASSPTEGLAGLPYQNIQYF. CDR3 bases: TGCGCCAGCAGCCCTACCGAGGGACTAGCGGGGCTACCCTACCAAAACATTCAGTACTTC. The chain recombines TRBV5-1 with TRBJ2-4, with 13 bases matching TRBD2. The CDR3 runs to 20 residues. Germline V gene data show CDR1 as SGHRS and CDR2 as YFSETQ. Trimming cost V 4 bases and J 5 bases; bases outside gene matches: 18. Drawing the rest from reference TRBV5-1 and TRBJ2-4, the complete variable domain is KAGVTQTPRYLIKTRGQQVTLSCSPISGHRSVSWYQQTPGQGLQFLFEYFSETQRNKGNFPGRFSGRQFSNSRSEMNVSTLELGDSALYLCASSPTEGLAGLPYQNIQYFGAGTRLSVL.

The rearrangement uses TRBV5-1 and TRBJ2-7, with 7 bases aligning to TRBD2. Germline-derived CDR1 and CDR2 are SGHRS and YFSETQ. The CDR3 spans 17 residues. J was trimmed by 6 bases and V by 0 bases; bases with no gene match: 15. CDR3 residues: CASSLASGKGRASEQYF. CDR3 nucleotide sequence: TGCGCCAGCAGCTTGGCCTCTGGGAAGGGGAGGGCGTCCGAGCAGTACTTC.

The gene calls are TRBV19 and TRBJ1-5; D unclear. The germline gives CDR1 LNHDA, CDR2 SQIVND (reference sequence). V dropped 9 bases and J dropped 0 bases, with 18 bases sitting between them. CDR3 length: 16 residues. CDR3 DNA sequence: TGTGCCAGCAGTTTAGCCGGGGTTACTAGCAATCAGCCCCAGCATTTT. This encodes CASSLAGVTSNQPQHF.

The V gene is TRBV6-5, the J gene TRBJ2-1, with D perhaps TRBD2 (5 bases). Germline-derived CDR1 and CDR2 are MNHEY and SVGAGI. Trimming shortened V by 6 bases and J by 4 bases, and 13 bases separated the two germline ends. The CDR3 loop spans 14 amino acids. This chain's CDR3 is CASSRGVAYNEQFF. In DNA, the CDR3 is TGTGCCAGCAGCCGTGGGGTAGCGTACAATGAGCAGTTCTTC.

The chain uses TRBV19 and TRBJ2-3; D remains ambiguous. The CDR3 spans 16 residues. The germline V gene has CDR1 LNHDA and CDR2 SQIVND (reference sequence). V lost 7 bases and J 1 base, leaving 18 bases between the germline ends. CDR3 nucleotides: TGTGCCAGTACCCCGGCGGCCTCCTTCGGCACAGATACGCAGTATTTT. Translation: CASTPAASFGTDTQYF.

The chain recombines TRBV28 with TRBJ1-1, with 8 bases aligning to TRBD1. The CDR3 totals 15 residues. Germline CDR1 and CDR2: MDHEN and SYDVKM. J was trimmed by 5 bases and V by 3 bases; bases with no gene match: 8. The CDR3 region is CASSLWAGGRTEAFF. The DNA of the CDR3 is TGTGCCAGCAGTTTGTGGGCAGGGGGCCGGACTGAAGCTTTCTTT.

This chain uses TRBV2 with TRBJ2-5; 11 bases line up with TRBD2. Unmatched junction bases numbered 5, after V lost 6 bases and J lost 2 bases. Germline-derived CDR1 and CDR2 are SNHLY and FYNNEI. This CDR3 spans 15 amino acids. CDR3 nucleotides: TGTGCCAGCAGGAAACTAGCGGGAGTTCAAGAGACCCAGTACTTC. Residues: CASRKLAGVQETQYF.

The chain has TRBV19 and TRBJ2-7; D is perhaps TRBD2 (5 bases). Trimming took off 9 bases at V and 4 bases at J, with 16 bases between the two ends. CDR1 is LNHDA and CDR2 is SQIVND in the germline V gene (reference sequence). The CDR3 is 13 residues long. The CDR3: CASSGTGNYEQYF. CDR3 bases: TGTGCCAGCTCGGGAACGGGAAATTACGAGCAGTACTTC.

V is TRBV7-8 and J is TRBJ1-2; D is undetermined. Between the trimmed V and J ends, which lost 4 bases and 1 base, there was a span of 7 bases. CDR1 and CDR2 (germline): SGHVS, FQNEAQ. The CDR3 length is 13 residues. For the CDR3, the DNA is TGTGCCAGCAGCTCGACGGGTAACTATGGCTACACCTTC. Amino acids: CASSSTGNYGYTF.